The 4 T cell receptor beta chains reported below all come from one sample, sequenced in a study of blood T cell repertoires in COVID-19. Only in-frame clones appear in the TCRdb table, and some are missing; sequencing was by immunoSEQ multiplex PCR. The repertoire consists of 350,000 or so clones, with approximately 91% occurring once and the leading ten covering approximately 0.97%. The source material was PBMCs or T cells enriched from blood (not recorded which). The receptors originated from a woman in her thirties who had been exposed to COVID-19.

Comments on this clone: Germline and junction disagree at one end, which may indicate a read error. The CDR3 protein is CASGFIPPLF. CDR3 bases: TGTGCTAGTGGTTTTATCCCCCCCCTCTTC. V gene TRBV12-5 combines with J gene TRBJ2-1; no reliable D call. Germline V gene lookup returns CDR1 LGHNT and CDR2 FRNRAP. This CDR3 is 10 amino acids long. The full variable domain, rest sourced from reference TRBV12-5 and TRBJ2-1, is DARVTQTPRHKVTEMGQEVTMRCQPILGHNTVFWYRQTMMQGLELLAYFRNRAPLDDSGMPKDRFSAEMPDATLATLKIQPSEPRDSAVYFCASGFIPPLFGPGTRLTVL.

This clone has a handful of counts. This chain connects TRBV19 to TRBJ1-5; D might be TRBD1 (5 bases). The germline V gene has CDR1 LNHDA and CDR2 SQIVND (reference sequence). The CDR3 is made up of 13 amino acids. V gave up 5 bases and J gave up 3 bases, with 8 bases separating them. For the CDR3, the DNA is TGTGCCAGTAGTCAGGGATTCAATCAGCCCCAGCATTTT. Translation: CASSQGFNQPQHF.

J is TRBJ2-7 and V is TRBV14; 14 bases are shared with TRBD2. CDR3 size: 17 residues. The V gene end was trimmed by 1 base and the J gene end by 3 bases; junction bases not matched to a gene: 5. Per germline, CDR1 SGHDN and CDR2 FVKESK. Written as DNA, the CDR3 is TGTGCCAGCAGCCAAGTAGGACTAGCGGGAGGCGGCTACGAGCAGTACTTC. This encodes CASSQVGLAGGGYEQYF.

This clone showed up just once. This chain connects TRBV5-1 to TRBJ2-6; 9 positions match TRBD1. This CDR3 contains 16 residues. Germline V CDR1 and CDR2: SGHRS, YFSETQ. The junction had 4 bases not matched to a gene; V was cut back by 4 bases and J by 2 bases. CDR3: CASSLGTGTGANVLTF. CDR3 coding DNA: TGCGCCAGCAGCCTCGGGACAGGGACTGGGGCCAACGTCCTGACTTTC.